This T cell receptor (beta chain) was captured in a study of blood T cells in healthy people across ages. This clonotype was picked up a small number of times. Sample-barcoded 5' priming and a J-beta primer mix drove a second PCR of roughly 6 to 12 cycles. TCRdb analysed the 5' RACE reads with MiXCR anew, one entry per CDR3 protein. The sample holds about 930,000 distinct CDR3 sequences; about 27% are singletons and the top ten take 10%. CDR1 MNHEY and CDR2 SVGEGT come from the germline V gene. This CDR3 contains 15 residues. V was clipped by 7 bases and J by 3 bases; unmatched bases: 5. The same data also contributed to another study, on T cells of mothers and their children. That paper notes: Per mother, over 9.5 million TCR beta CDR3 reads were obtained; per child, about 3 million. Detection of persistent microchimeric T cell clones did not occur.

The rearrangement links TRBV6-2 or TRBV6-3 to TRBJ1-5; TRBD1 aligns across 11 bases. The receptor comes from a woman in her forties in good health. The sample was blood. The CDR3 region is CASKAGQGANQPQHF. CDR3 coding DNA: TGTGCCAGCAAAGCCGGACAGGGGGCCAATCAGCCCCAGCATTTT.